This T cell receptor (beta chain) was retrieved from a study of siplizumab effects on memory and regulatory T cells. Overall study results and limits: Memory T cells appeared less diverse than naive cells, which seemed to contribute substantially to alloresponse. Phenotypic classification as naive or memory proved unattainable for roughly 75-96% of proliferating CD4+ or CD8+ clones. With siplizumab, mappable alloreactive CD4+ clones averaged roughly 69% Treg-derived, versus 25% to 30% in controls.

Remarks on this clone: Its antigen is unknown.

The CDR3 loop spans 15 amino acids. Germline V gene data show CDR1 as MNHEY and CDR2 as SVGAGI. V gave up 3 bases and J gave up 1 base; unmatched junction bases: 3. Assayed TCR templates numbered some 9.3 x 10^4 for each sample. Measured with immunoSEQ multiplex PCR; TCRdb has only the in-frame clones, and not every one. This sample carries approximately 70,000 clones, about 89% of them seen once, and the ten largest clones take 25% to 35%. The chain combines TRBV6-5 with TRBJ1-5; TRBD1 agrees at 7 bases. The sequenced sample was CD8+ T cells sorted from blood. The sequence came from a human donor in good health. CDR3 bases: TGTGCCAGCAGTTATTACAGGGGAAGCAATCAGCCCCAGCATTTT. Its protein product is CASSYYRGSNQPQHF.